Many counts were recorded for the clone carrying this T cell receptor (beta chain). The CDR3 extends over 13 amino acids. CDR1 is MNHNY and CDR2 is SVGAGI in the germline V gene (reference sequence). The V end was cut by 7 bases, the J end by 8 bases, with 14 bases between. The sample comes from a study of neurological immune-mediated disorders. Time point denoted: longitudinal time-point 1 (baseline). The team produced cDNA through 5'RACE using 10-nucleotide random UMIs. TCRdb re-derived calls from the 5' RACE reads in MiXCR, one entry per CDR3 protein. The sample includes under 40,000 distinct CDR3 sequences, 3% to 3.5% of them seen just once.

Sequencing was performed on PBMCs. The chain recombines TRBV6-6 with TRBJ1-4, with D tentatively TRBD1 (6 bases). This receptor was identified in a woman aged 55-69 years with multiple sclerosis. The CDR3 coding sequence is TGTGCCAGCAAGGGGGACACCGGCGAAAAACTGTTTTTT. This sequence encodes CASKGDTGEKLFF.